This T cell receptor beta chain was captured by sequencing in a study of CD8 T cells in ankylosing spondylitis (dated by TCRdb to the late 2010s). In the study overall: T cell receptor beta repertoires were profiled in healthy donors and ankylosing spondylitis patients so that disease-linked TCR variants could be found. The full study cohort comprised around 25 ankylosing spondylitis patients and approximately 100 healthy donors. Peripheral blood samples were taken, and synovial fluid was additionally collected from ankylosing spondylitis patients.

This clonotype has a count of ten or more. Its specific antigen is unknown. The input lacks base qualities; no much larger clone sits a single base away. What the study reported, not specific to this receptor: Some TCR beta motif variants had previously been reported in synovial fluid and blood of reactive arthritis patients, which suggested common disease-initiation mechanisms. The disease-linked clones showed a CD8+ phenotype and occurred at relatively low frequencies in peripheral blood. Significant enrichment of the disease-linked clones was reported in matched synovial fluid samples from ankylosing spondylitis patients. Blood from ankylosing spondylitis patients appeared to be characterized by a TCR beta motif composed of eight or nine highly homologous amino acid variants.

V sheds 5 bases and J sheds 6 bases, leaving 20 bases between their ends. Reading the germline V gene (reference sequence) gives CDR1 MNHEY and CDR2 SMNVEV. The CDR3 measures 16 amino acids from cysteine to phenylalanine. The sequence is cut down to CDR3 DNA, 48 bases in frame from base 1. Instrument on record: Illumina HiSeq 2500. Quantitative 5'-RACE with molecular barcodes was the method used to prepare the TCR beta libraries. The study's own analysis went as follows. A new computational method, built on a probabilistic model of VDJ rearrangement, was used to identify disease-linked TCR variants. Using fastp at Q25 and MiXCR, TCRdb reprocessed the public reads and kept productive beta chains. Under each unique CDR3 protein, matching rows form one entry showing the most common genes and DNA. The V and J calls here are based on TCRdb, not the publication. The sample has about 210,000 distinct CDR3 sequences on record, more than 5.5% of them singletons. 14% of the sample goes to the ten largest clones.

This receptor was obtained from a male donor with ankylosing spondylitis. Sequencing used blood, either unsorted or a sorted T cell fraction (not recorded which). Here the chain combines TRBV27 and TRBJ1-5; TRBD1 could be the D gene, as 6 bases match. Here is the DNA: TGTGCCAGCAGTCCAATATTGGCTACAGGGATTCAGCCCCAGCATTTT. It is translated as CASSPILATGIQPQHF.